These 14 T cell receptor beta chains share one sample of origin, sequenced in a study of vaccination effects on CD4 cells after COVID-19. Their target antigens are unknown. Ahead of sequencing, the ViraFEST assay grew antigen-specific CD4+ T cells using viral peptide pools. The culture ran for about 10 days, and then CD4+ T cells were isolated. The study found no prior SARS-CoV-2 infection in the vaccine recipients, who tested negative for nucleocapsid antibodies. The data were produced by immunoSEQ multiplex PCR, yet TCRdb's version contains in-frame clones alone and is incomplete. The repertoire consists of 35,000 to 50,000 clones, with roughly 79% occurring once and the leading ten covering under 14%. The sequences come from CD4+ T cells from PBMCs cultured with SARS-CoV-2 spike peptides, collected before COVID-19 vaccination. These receptors came from a human donor who received a COVID-19 vaccine.

This clone was detected a few times. The chain couples TRBV15 to TRBJ1-1; D ambiguous. Trimming pared 2 bases from V and 3 bases from J, leaving 7 bases between. Germline CDR1 is LNHNV and CDR2 is YYDKDF (reference sequence). The CDR3 is 13 amino acids. The CDR3 region is CATSRQKDTEAFF. DNA of the CDR3: TGTGCCACCAGCAGACAAAAAGACACTGAAGCTTTCTTT.

This clone was found a few times. The chain uses TRBV5-1 and TRBJ1-3; no definite D call. Looked up from germline, CDR1 is SGHRS and CDR2 is YFSETQ. The length of the CDR3 is 15 residues. The V end lost 0 bases, the J end lost 5 bases, and 12 bases lay between the germline ends. CDR3: CASSLAAGTRNTIYF. The CDR3 coding sequence is TGCGCCAGCAGCTTGGCCGCAGGTACCCGAAACACCATATATTTT.

The chain couples TRBV6-1 to TRBJ1-1; no reliable D call. Per the germline V gene, CDR1 is MNHNS and CDR2 is SASEGT. The germline V and J ends were trimmed by 2 bases and 11 bases, with 9 bases remaining between them. This CDR3 region has 11 residues. As DNA, the CDR3 is TGTGCCAGCAGTGAACGAGGACCCGCTTTCTTT. It is translated as CASSERGPAFF.

This sequence joins TRBV19 and TRBJ1-2; possibly TRBD1 for D (5 bases). V gave up 2 bases and J gave up 8 bases, with 12 bases separating them. The germline gives CDR1 LNHDA, CDR2 SQIVND (reference sequence). The CDR3 extends over 13 amino acids. The CDR3 DNA sequence: TGTGCCAGTAGTATACAGGGAGAAGTCGGCTACACCTTC. Protein product: CASSIQGEVGYTF.

This sequence joins TRBV28 and TRBJ1-3; no clear D. V lost 10 bases, J lost 4 bases, and 11 bases lay in between. The CDR3 totals 12 residues. Germline V gene sequence: CDR1 MDHEN, CDR2 SYDVKM. This CDR3 reads CATRPSGNTIYF. CDR3 nucleotide sequence: TGTGCCACCCGGCCCTCCGGAAACACCATATATTTT.

The rearrangement joins TRBV6-5 to TRBJ2-7; D possibly corresponds to TRBD1 (6 bases). The V and J ends lost 10 bases and 3 bases respectively, with 13 bases between them. Germline V CDR1 and CDR2: MNHEY, SVGAGI. The CDR3 loop spans 12 amino acids. In nucleotides, the CDR3 is TGTGCCACCCAAGGACAGATCTACGAGCAGTACGTC. Translation gives CATQGQIYEQYV.

The chain uses TRBV5-1 and TRBJ2-3; no firm D call. The CDR3 consists of 15 residues. V lost 0 bases and J lost 3, with 11 bases in between. Germline assignment: CDR1 SGHRS and CDR2 YFSETQ. The CDR3 DNA reads TGCGCCAGCAGCTTGGAGGTGGCTGGTACAGATACGCAGTATTTT. Amino acid sequence: CASSLEVAGTDTQYF.

V gene TRBV6-1 combines with J gene TRBJ1-3; D is possibly TRBD1 (5 bases). The germline gives CDR1 MNHNS, CDR2 SASEGT. This CDR3 comprises 18 residues. The V end lost 2 bases, the J end lost 2 bases, and 19 bases lay between the germline ends. Written as DNA, the CDR3 is TGTGCCAGCAGTGAATTCGAACCCGCTTTAGGGGCTGGAAACACCATATATTTT. The encoded protein is CASSEFEPALGAGNTIYF.

This clone was picked up one time. V gene TRBV10-1 combines with J gene TRBJ1-6, with a possible D match to TRBD1 (6 bases). The CDR3 extends over 14 amino acids. The V end was cut by 6 bases, the J end by 6 bases, with 12 bases between. Germline CDR1 WNHNN, CDR2 SYGVQD (reference sequence). The CDR3 DNA follows: TGCGCCAGCAGCCGGGACACAACTAATTCACCCCTCCACTTT. This sequence encodes CASSRDTTNSPLHF.

V gene TRBV2 combines with J gene TRBJ1-6; TRBD1 might be the D (5 bases). In germline, CDR1 is SNHLY, CDR2 FYNNEI. This CDR3 is built from 13 residues. The V end lost 11 bases, the J end lost 10 bases, and 18 bases lay between the germline ends. CDR3 coding DNA: TGTGCCGGGGCGACAGAGTATAGATCACCCCTCCACTTT. The encoded protein is CAGATEYRSPLHF.

This chain uses TRBV12-5 with TRBJ1-1; possibly TRBD1 for D (5 bases). The CDR3 totals 12 residues. In germline, CDR1 is LGHNT, CDR2 FRNRAP. The V gene lost 5 bases and the J gene lost 6 bases, with 10 bases spanning the gap. The chain's CDR3 is CASGGTLAEAFF. The DNA for the CDR3 is TGTGCTAGTGGTGGGACTTTGGCTGAAGCTTTCTTT.

The genes are TRBV19 and TRBJ2-3, with 7 bases lining up with TRBD1. The germline gives CDR1 LNHDA, CDR2 SQIVND (reference sequence). With V trimmed by 3 bases and J by 2 bases, 5 bases remained unmatched. CDR3 length: 15 amino acids. The CDR3 spells CASSMGDSSTDTQYF. The CDR3 bases are TGTGCCAGTAGTATGGGGGACAGCTCCACAGATACGCAGTATTTT. Together with reference TRBV19 and TRBJ2-3, the CDR3 gives the full variable domain: DGGITQSPKYLFRKEGQNVTLSCEQNLNHDAMYWYRQDPGQGLRLIYYSQIVNDFQKGDIAEGYSVSREKKESFPLTVTSAQKNPTAFYLCASSMGDSSTDTQYFGPGTRLTVL.

This sequence joins TRBV4-3 and TRBJ2-5; D is possibly TRBD1 (6 bases). V was shortened by 4 bases and J by 2 bases, with 14 bases between the two germline ends. CDR1 and CDR2 from the germline V gene are LGHNA and YSLEER. This CDR3 has 15 residues. The CDR3 loop reads CASSRVLDRQETQYF. For the CDR3, the DNA is TGCGCCAGCAGCCGAGTACTCGACAGGCAAGAGACCCAGTACTTC.

This clone occurred once. This rearrangement joins TRBV2 to TRBJ2-1; maybe TRBD1 (6 bases). The CDR3 loop spans 14 amino acids. Trimming stripped 4 bases from V and 7 bases from J, with 14 bases between. Germline CDR1 and CDR2: SNHLY and FYNNEI. CDR3 coding DNA: TGTGCCAGCAGTGTAGGGGGATCTCGAAATGAGCAGTTCTTC. Its translation: CASSVGGSRNEQFF.